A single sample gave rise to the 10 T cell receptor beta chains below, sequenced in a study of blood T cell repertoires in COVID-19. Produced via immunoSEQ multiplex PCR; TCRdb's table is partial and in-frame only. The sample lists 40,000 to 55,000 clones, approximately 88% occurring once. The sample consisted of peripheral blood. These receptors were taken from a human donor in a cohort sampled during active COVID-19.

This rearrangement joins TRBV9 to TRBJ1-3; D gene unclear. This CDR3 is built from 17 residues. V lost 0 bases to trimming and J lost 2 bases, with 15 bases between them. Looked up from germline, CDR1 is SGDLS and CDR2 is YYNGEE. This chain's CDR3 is CASSVDPPGETGNTIYF. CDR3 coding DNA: TGTGCCAGCAGCGTAGACCCCCCCGGGGAAACTGGAAACACCATATATTTT.

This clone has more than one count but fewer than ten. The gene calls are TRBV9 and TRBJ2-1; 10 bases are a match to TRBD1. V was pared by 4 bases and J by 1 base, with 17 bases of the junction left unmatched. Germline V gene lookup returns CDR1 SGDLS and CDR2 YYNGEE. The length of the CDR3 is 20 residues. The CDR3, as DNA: TGTGCCAGCAGCCAGGTAGGAGGACAGGGGGAGAGTAGTTCCTACAATGAGCAGTTCTTC. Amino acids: CASSQVGGQGESSSYNEQFF.

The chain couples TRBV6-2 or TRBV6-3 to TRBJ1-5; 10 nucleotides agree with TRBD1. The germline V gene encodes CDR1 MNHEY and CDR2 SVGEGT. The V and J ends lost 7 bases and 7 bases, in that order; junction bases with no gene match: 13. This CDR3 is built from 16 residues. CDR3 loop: CASTPGWGQGKQPQHF. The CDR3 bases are TGTGCCAGCACCCCAGGGTGGGGACAGGGGAAACAGCCCCAGCATTTT.

CDR3: CASSIRTSGATDTQYF. The CDR3 bases are TGTGCCAGTAGTATACGGACTAGCGGGGCCACAGATACGCAGTATTTT. V gene TRBV19 combines with J gene TRBJ2-3, with 12 nucleotides matching TRBD2. This CDR3 has 16 amino acids. Germline assignment: CDR1 LNHDA and CDR2 SQIVND (reference sequence). The V and J ends lost 2 bases and 2 bases, in that order; junction bases with no gene match: 2.

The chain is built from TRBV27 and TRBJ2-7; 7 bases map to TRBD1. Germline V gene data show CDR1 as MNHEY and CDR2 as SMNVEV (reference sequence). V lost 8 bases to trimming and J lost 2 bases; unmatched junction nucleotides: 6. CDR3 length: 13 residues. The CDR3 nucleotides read TGTGCCAGCCGACAGGGTAGGACCTACGAGCAGTACTTC. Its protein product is CASRQGRTYEQYF.

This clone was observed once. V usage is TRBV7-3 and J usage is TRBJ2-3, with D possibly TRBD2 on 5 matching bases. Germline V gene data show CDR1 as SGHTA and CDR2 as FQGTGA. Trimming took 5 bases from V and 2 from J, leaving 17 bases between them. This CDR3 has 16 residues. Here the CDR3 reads CASSRDSAGITDTQYF. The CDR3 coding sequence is TGTGCCAGCAGCAGGGATTCGGCCGGGATCACAGATACGCAGTATTTT.

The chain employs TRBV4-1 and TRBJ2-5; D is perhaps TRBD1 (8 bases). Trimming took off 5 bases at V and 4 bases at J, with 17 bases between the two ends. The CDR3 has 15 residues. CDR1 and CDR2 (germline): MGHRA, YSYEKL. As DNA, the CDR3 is TGCGCCAGCAGCACTACACAGGGGGAGGGAGAGACCCAGTACTTC. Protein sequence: CASSTTQGEGETQYF.

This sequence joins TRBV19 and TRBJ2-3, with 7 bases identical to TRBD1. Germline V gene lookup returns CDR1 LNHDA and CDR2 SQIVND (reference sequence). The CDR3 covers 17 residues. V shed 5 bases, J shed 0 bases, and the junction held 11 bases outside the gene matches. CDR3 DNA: TGTGCCAGTAGTGTCTACAGGGGTCCAGCTAGCACAGATACGCAGTATTTT. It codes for CASSVYRGPASTDTQYF.

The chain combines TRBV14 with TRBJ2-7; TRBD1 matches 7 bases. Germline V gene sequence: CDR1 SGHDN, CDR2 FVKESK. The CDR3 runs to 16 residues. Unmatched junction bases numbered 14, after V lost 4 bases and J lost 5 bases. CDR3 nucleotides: TGTGCCAGCAGCCTTCGCCCCGGGACAGATGTCCACGAGCAGTACTTC. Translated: CASSLRPGTDVHEQYF.

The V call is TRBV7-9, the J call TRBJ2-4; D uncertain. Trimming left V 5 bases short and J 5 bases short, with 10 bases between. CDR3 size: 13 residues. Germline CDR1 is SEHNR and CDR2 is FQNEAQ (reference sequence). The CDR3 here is CASSPRIQNIQYF. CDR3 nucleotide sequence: TGTGCCAGCAGCCCTCGTATTCAAAACATTCAGTACTTC.